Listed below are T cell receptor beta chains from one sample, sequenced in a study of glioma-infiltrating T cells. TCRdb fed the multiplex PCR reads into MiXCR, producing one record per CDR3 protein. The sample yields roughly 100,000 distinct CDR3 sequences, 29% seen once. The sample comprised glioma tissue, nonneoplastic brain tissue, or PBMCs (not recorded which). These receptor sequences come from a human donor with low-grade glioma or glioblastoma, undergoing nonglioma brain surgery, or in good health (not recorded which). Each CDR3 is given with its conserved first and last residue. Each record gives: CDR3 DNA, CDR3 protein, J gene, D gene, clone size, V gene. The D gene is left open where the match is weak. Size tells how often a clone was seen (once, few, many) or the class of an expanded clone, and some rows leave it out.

cdr3_nt: TGTGCCAGCAGTCGGCTATCAGATACGCAGTATTTT; cdr3_aa: CASSRLSDTQYF; j_call: TRBJ2-3; d_call: NA; clone_size: many; v_call: TRBV25-1
cdr3_nt: TGCAGTGGTCCGACTAGCGCCTACAATGAGCAGTTCTTC; cdr3_aa: CSGPTSAYNEQFF; j_call: TRBJ2-1; d_call: TRBD2; clone_size: many; v_call: TRBV20-1
cdr3_nt: TGTGCCAGCAGTAGGGGTAACTCCTACAATGAGCAGTTCTTC; cdr3_aa: CASSRGNSYNEQFF; j_call: TRBJ2-1; d_call: NA; clone_size: many; v_call: TRBV28
cdr3_nt: TGTGCCAGCAGTGACCCCGGCCCCAACACCATATATTTT; cdr3_aa: CASSDPGPNTIYF; j_call: TRBJ1-3; d_call: NA; clone_size: few; v_call: TRBV6-4
cdr3_nt: TGTGCCAGCAGCGCTATCCCTGGGGAGACCCAGTACTTC; cdr3_aa: CASSAIPGETQYF; j_call: TRBJ2-5; d_call: NA; clone_size: medium-sized; v_call: TRBV7-2
cdr3_nt: TGTGCCAGTAGTCCTTGGACAGCAGAGGGGTCCGGGGAGCTGTTTTTT; cdr3_aa: CASSPWTAEGSGELFF; j_call: TRBJ2-2; d_call: NA; clone_size: NA; v_call: TRBV19
cdr3_nt: TGTGCCAGCAGTTCCCCCCGACAGGGCAGTTGGCTAGAGACCCAGTACTTC; cdr3_aa: CASSSPRQGSWLETQYF; j_call: TRBJ2-5; d_call: TRBD1; clone_size: many; v_call: TRBV6-1
cdr3_nt: TGTGCCAGCAGCTTAGACTCTACGGGGAGGGATAATGGCTACACCTTC; cdr3_aa: CASSLDSTGRDNGYTF; j_call: TRBJ1-2; d_call: NA; clone_size: NA; v_call: TRBV7-2
cdr3_nt: TGTGCCAGCATCAAACACGGGGACGGCTTCTTGAGGGTTATCTTC; cdr3_aa: CASIKHGDGFLRVIF; j_call: TRBJ2-1; d_call: NA; clone_size: many; v_call: TRBV7-2
cdr3_nt: TGTGCCAGCAGACCTACAGGGCCCTACGAGCAGTACTTC; cdr3_aa: CASRPTGPYEQYF; j_call: TRBJ2-7; d_call: NA; clone_size: few; v_call: TRBV7-2
cdr3_nt: TGTGCCAGCAGTTTATTGACAGGGGGCAAAGGAGAGACCCAGTACTTC; cdr3_aa: CASSLLTGGKGETQYF; j_call: TRBJ2-5; d_call: TRBD1; clone_size: many; v_call: TRBV28
cdr3_nt: TGTGCCAGCAGTGTCGACAGCGAGAGAACTTTCTTT; cdr3_aa: CASSVDSERTFF; j_call: TRBJ1-1; d_call: NA; clone_size: many; v_call: TRBV28
cdr3_nt: TGTGCCAGCATTAGGGATGGGAACACTGAAGCTTTCTTT; cdr3_aa: CASIRDGNTEAFF; j_call: TRBJ1-1; d_call: NA; clone_size: NA; v_call: TRBV12-3/TRBV12-4
cdr3_nt: TGTGCCAGCAGTTTGGACGGATACAAAGCAGCGAGTTCACCCCTCCACTTT; cdr3_aa: CASSLDGYKAASSPLHF; j_call: TRBJ1-6; d_call: NA; clone_size: many; v_call: TRBV27
cdr3_nt: TGTGCCAGCAAACAGACAGCTTCCCCCACTGAAGCTTTCTTT; cdr3_aa: CASKQTASPTEAFF; j_call: TRBJ1-1; d_call: NA; clone_size: many; v_call: TRBV2
cdr3_nt: TGTGCCAGCAGAGCCGTCTTCATTGAGCAGTTCTTC; cdr3_aa: CASRAVFIEQFF; j_call: TRBJ2-1; d_call: NA; clone_size: NA; v_call: TRBV6-2/TRBV6-3
cdr3_nt: TGTGCCAGCAGCTTAGATCGGGATACGCAGTATTTT; cdr3_aa: CASSLDRDTQYF; j_call: TRBJ2-3; d_call: NA; clone_size: many; v_call: TRBV7-2
cdr3_nt: TGCAGTGCTCCTGGTGGGGGACCGGGGGACGAGCAGTACTTC; cdr3_aa: CSAPGGGPGDEQYF; j_call: TRBJ2-7; d_call: NA; clone_size: NA; v_call: TRBV20-1
cdr3_nt: TGTGCCAGCAGCTTAAGACTGGCTGGGGCCAACGTCCTGACTTTC; cdr3_aa: CASSLRLAGANVLTF; j_call: TRBJ2-6; d_call: NA; clone_size: many; v_call: TRBV7-2
cdr3_nt: TGTGCCAGCAGCGTGTCAGCCCTAGATACGCAGTATTTT; cdr3_aa: CASSVSALDTQYF; j_call: TRBJ2-3; d_call: NA; clone_size: NA; v_call: TRBV9
cdr3_nt: TGTGTCAGCAGCCAAGGCCCCTATCAGCCCCAGCATTTT; cdr3_aa: CVSSQGPYQPQHF; j_call: TRBJ1-5; d_call: NA; clone_size: NA; v_call: TRBV3-1